This entry concerns a single T cell receptor (beta chain). Its antigen remains unidentified. These data belong to a study of identical twins. General study results and limits: Interpretation of the results relied on cross-sectional statistical analysis and not on following the same donors.

The CDR3 length is 14 residues. Trimming cost V 2 bases and J 2 bases, with 8 bases left between them. Looked up from germline, CDR1 is MNHEY and CDR2 is SVGAGI. Using its own MiXCR run on the 5' RACE reads, TCRdb lists one record per CDR3 protein. Here the sample spans around 340,000 distinct CDR3 sequences, 9% being singletons. V gene TRBV6-5 combines with J gene TRBJ2-3; D unresolved. The sequenced material came from naive T cells sorted from blood. The sequence derives from a woman aged 45-65 years in good health. This CDR3 reads CASSYTTTTDTQYF. The CDR3, as DNA: TGTGCCAGCAGTTACACGACCACCACAGATACGCAGTATTTT.